Sequencing of this TCR beta chain was carried out in a study of blood T cells in healthy people across ages. This CDR3 spans 16 amino acids. Trimming stripped 3 bases from V and 1 base from J, with 15 bases between. The germline CDR1 and CDR2 sequences are MNHEY and SVGEGT. Together with a sample-barcoded 5' primer, a J-beta primer mix was included in a second PCR lasting roughly 6 to 12 cycles. TCRdb ran MiXCR on the 5' RACE reads and lists one entry per CDR3 protein. Here the sample spans 590,000 or so distinct CDR3 sequences, around 31% being singletons. The source material was blood. The J gene is TRBJ1-1, the V gene TRBV6-2 or TRBV6-3, with D hard to call. The source of this sequence is a woman of 80 years or more in good health. The CDR3 spells CASSYGLTKRNTEAFF. In DNA, the CDR3 is TGTGCCAGCAGTTATGGACTAACGAAAAGGAACACTGAAGCTTTCTTT.